The T cell receptor beta chain under discussion was sequenced for a study of a mutant IDH1 vaccine in newly diagnosed glioma. At the level of the study: Vaccines were begun 4-6 weeks after radiotherapy alone, or with temozolomide cycles.

Time point: week 23, last vaccination. Alongside topical imiquimod, each dose of vaccine comprised 300 ug of mutant IDH1 20-mer peptide. TCRdb's table, derived via immunoSEQ multiplex PCR, lists solely in-frame clones and lacks some. The data show tens of thousands of clones, 78% seen once. Points on this clone: Its target is not known.

V gave up 5 bases and J gave up 8 bases, with 12 bases separating them. The CDR3 spans 13 residues. Germline CDR1 is WNHNN and CDR2 is SYGVQD (reference sequence). Sequencing used PBMCs, obtained from a glioma patient whose treatment included an IDH1 peptide vaccine. This rearrangement joins TRBV10-1 to TRBJ1-4, with TRBD1 as a possible D gene (6 bases). The sequence came from a woman between 40 and 55 years old with glioma. Some clones in this sample may be carry-over from other donors' samples. The CDR3 here is CASSYRVGEKLFF. The CDR3 bases are TGCGCCAGCAGTTACAGGGTGGGGGAAAAACTGTTTTTT.